These T cell receptor beta chains were read from a single sample in a study of long-term antiretroviral therapy in people with HIV. Sequenced by immunoSEQ multiplex PCR; TCRdb stores in-frame clones only, minus some. This table has 30,000 to 35,000 clones, 94% appearing once. The sample consisted of unsorted PBMCs, taken 5 to 5.5 years after starting antiretroviral therapy. These receptors originate from a woman between 50 and 59 years old with HIV. The CDR3 runs from the conserved cysteine through the conserved F or W. A D gene is named only where the DNA matches it firmly. The size field is filled for only some rows; it gives once, few, many or a size class.

V gene	clone size	D gene	J gene	CDR3 DNA	CDR3 protein
TRBV9	few	.	TRBJ2-7	TGTGCCAGCAGCGTAAGATTCGAGTCGGGCGAGCAGTACTTC	CASSVRFESGEQYF
TRBV19	.	TRBD1	TRBJ1-5	TGTGCCAGTAGTGCCTCTGCGGGACAGGGCCATCAGCCCCAGCATTTT	CASSASAGQGHQPQHF
TRBV7-2	.	.	TRBJ2-7	TGTGCCAGCAGCTCAGCTTCCGTCCCGGGACCAAGAAGCGAGCAGTACTTC	CASSSASVPGPRSEQYF
TRBV5-4	.	.	TRBJ1-6	TGTGCCAGCAGCTTGGATCAGGGTGTCTCACCCCTCCACTTT	CASSLDQGVSPLHF
TRBV7-8	.	.	TRBJ2-7	TGTGCCAGCAGGAACAGGGGGGGTCCCTACGAGCAGTACTTC	CASRNRGGPYEQYF
TRBV7-9	.	TRBD1	TRBJ1-6	TGTGCCAGCAGAGGTAAACAGGGGGCTAATTCACCCCTCCACTTT	CASRGKQGANSPLHF
TRBV4-2	.	.	TRBJ1-5	TGTGCCAGCAGCGAGGGACAACAGCCCCAGCATTTT	CASSEGQQPQHF
TRBV7-9	once	TRBD1	TRBJ2-5	TGTGCCAGCAGCCCACCGACAGGGCCCAAGACCCAGTACTTC	CASSPPTGPKTQYF
TRBV9	.	TRBD2	TRBJ2-7	TGTGCCAGCAGCAGGGAAGGCACTAGCGGGGCCGAGCAGTACTTC	CASSREGTSGAEQYF
TRBV7-3	.	.	TRBJ1-3	TGTGCCAGCAGCTTAAACCCAATGGGATCCGGAAACACCATATATTTT	CASSLNPMGSGNTIYF
TRBV9	.	.	TRBJ1-4	TGTGCCAGCAGCGTAGAGGCCCTGACAGTATTTAATGAAAAACTGTTTTTT	CASSVEALTVFNEKLFF
TRBV6-1	once	TRBD1	TRBJ1-4	TGTGCCAGCAGACAGGGGGCAACTAATGAAAAACTGTTTTTT	CASRQGATNEKLFF
TRBV19	.	TRBD1	TRBJ1-2	TGTGCCAGTAGTATAGGAGGACAGGATCTCTATGGCTACACCTTC	CASSIGGQDLYGYTF
TRBV30	.	TRBD1	TRBJ2-6	TGTGCCTACCCGGGACAGGGATCCTGGGGGGCCAACGTCCTGACTTTC	CAYPGQGSWGANVLTF
TRBV30	once	.	TRBJ2-3	TGTGCCTGGAGTAGTAATATCTTGGATACGCAGTATTTT	CAWSSNILDTQYF
TRBV15	.	TRBD1	TRBJ1-2	TGTGCCACCAGCACAACTATGGGACAGGGGGCGAACTATGGCTACACCTTC	CATSTTMGQGANYGYTF
TRBV19	.	.	TRBJ1-4	TGTGCCAGTAGTATTATGGGGGGTCGTGAAAAACTGTTTTTT	CASSIMGGREKLFF
TRBV7-3	once	TRBD1	TRBJ2-3	TGTGCCAGCAGCTTTGTAGGGGGCGGCACAGATACGCAGTATTTT	CASSFVGGGTDTQYF
TRBV4-1	.	.	TRBJ1-4	TGCGCCAGCAGCCAAGAACGGGGGCGTGGATCTAATGAAAAACTGTTTTTT	CASSQERGRGSNEKLFF
TRBV27	.	TRBD1	TRBJ2-5	TGTGCCAGCAGCCAGAAGGGGGCCTACTTTCGAACTGTTGGGACGGAGACCCAGTACTTC	CASSQKGAYFRTVGTETQYF
TRBV5-1	.	.	TRBJ2-7	TGCGCCAGCAGCTTGGCCGGAGGTATTGGCGAGCAGTACTTC	CASSLAGGIGEQYF
TRBV29-1	.	.	TRBJ1-1	TGCAGCGTTGATTCCGGGGGCACTGAAGCTTTCTTT	CSVDSGGTEAFF
TRBV29-1	.	.	TRBJ2-2	TGCAGCGTTGAAGACGGAGGGGGGGAGAACACCGGGGAGCTGTTTTTT	CSVEDGGGENTGELFF
TRBV28	.	.	TRBJ2-7	TGTGCCAGCAGTTTATTCTACGAGCAGTACTTC	CASSLFYEQYF
TRBV5-4	.	TRBD1	TRBJ1-6	TGTGCCAGCAGCTGGGGACAGGGAGAAAGTTTGGGTTCACCCCTCCACTTT	CASSWGQGESLGSPLHF
TRBV2	.	.	TRBJ2-3	TGTGCCAGCAGTGAACGGGGGCGCACAGATACGCAGTATTTT	CASSERGRTDTQYF
TRBV5-1	.	TRBD2	TRBJ2-1	TGCGCCAGCAGCGGGGTAGCGGGGCCCAGCAATGAGCAGTTCTTC	CASSGVAGPSNEQFF
TRBV6-5	.	.	TRBJ1-2	TGTGCCAGCAGCCGAGCAGGGGACAAAAACTATGGCTACACCTTC	CASSRAGDKNYGYTF
TRBV11-3	.	.	TRBJ1-3	TGTGCCAGCAGCGTTACATCCTTATCTGGAAACACCATATATTTT	CASSVTSLSGNTIYF
TRBV25-1	.	.	TRBJ2-1	TGTGCCAGCAGCTCCCCCGAGGAGTCAGAGCAGTTCTTC	CASSSPEESEQFF
TRBV5-8	.	.	TRBJ2-5	TGTGCCAGCAGCTTGGTTTTAGAGACCCAGTACTTC	CASSLVLETQYF
TRBV2	.	.	TRBJ2-1	TGTGCCAGCAGTGAACCCGGGGCGGGGAGTTACAATGAGCAGTTCTTC	CASSEPGAGSYNEQFF
TRBV5-8	.	.	TRBJ1-2	TGTGCCAGCAGCTTTCAAGGGCACTATGGCTACACCTTC	CASSFQGHYGYTF
TRBV27	.	.	TRBJ2-7	TGTGCCAGCAGTTTAGGACAGCTATCCTACGAGCAGTACTTC	CASSLGQLSYEQYF
TRBV5-4	.	TRBD2	TRBJ2-1	TGTGCCAGCAGCTTAAGAGAAGCGGGGGGTTACTCCTACAATGAGCAGTTCTTC	CASSLREAGGYSYNEQFF
TRBV9	.	.	TRBJ1-4	TGTGCCAGCAGCGTGGGTCAGGCGGGGGAAAAACTGTTTTTT	CASSVGQAGEKLFF
TRBV29-1	.	TRBD2	TRBJ2-3	TGCAGCGTCACAATCGCGGGGGGGGATACGCAGTATTTT	CSVTIAGGDTQYF
TRBV5-1	.	.	TRBJ2-1	TGCGCCAGCAGCTTGGCTGAGGGGTCCTACAATGAGCAGTTCTTC	CASSLAEGSYNEQFF
TRBV5-4	.	TRBD2	TRBJ2-7	TGTGCCAGCAGCGGAAGCGGGGTCAGATCGGACGAGCAGTACTTC	CASSGSGVRSDEQYF
TRBV19	.	.	TRBJ2-7	TGTGCCAGTAGTCCCGGACCGGACACTCAAGAGTACTTC	CASSPGPDTQEYF
TRBV7-3	.	.	TRBJ2-7	TGTGCCAGCAGCTTAACATCAAACTACGAGCAGTACTTC	CASSLTSNYEQYF
TRBV10-3	.	TRBD1	TRBJ1-1	TGTGCCACCTATGGGACAGGGGGTACTGAAGCTTTCTTT	CATYGTGGTEAFF
TRBV7-7	.	.	TRBJ1-6	TGTGCTAGCAGCGCCGGGCCTACTGATTCACCCCTCCACTTT	CASSAGPTDSPLHF